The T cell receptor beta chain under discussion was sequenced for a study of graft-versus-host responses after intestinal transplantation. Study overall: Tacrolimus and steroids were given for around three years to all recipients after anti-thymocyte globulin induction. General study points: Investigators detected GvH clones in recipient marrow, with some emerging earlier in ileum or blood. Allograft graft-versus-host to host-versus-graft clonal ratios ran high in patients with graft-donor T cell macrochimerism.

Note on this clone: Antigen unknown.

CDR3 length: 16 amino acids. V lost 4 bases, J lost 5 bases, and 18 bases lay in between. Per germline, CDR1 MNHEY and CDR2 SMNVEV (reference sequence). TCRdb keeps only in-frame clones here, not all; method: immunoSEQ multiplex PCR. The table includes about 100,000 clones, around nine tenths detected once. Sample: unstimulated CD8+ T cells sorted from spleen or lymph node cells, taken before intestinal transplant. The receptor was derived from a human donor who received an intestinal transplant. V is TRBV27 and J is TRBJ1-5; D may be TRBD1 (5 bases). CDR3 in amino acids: CASSSRAEGPYQPQHF. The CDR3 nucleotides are TGTGCCAGCAGTTCTCGTGCGGAGGGGCCGTATCAGCCCCAGCATTTT.